Reported below is one T cell receptor beta chain. Its specificity is not known. This CDR3 region has 17 residues. J lost 5 bases, V lost 4 bases, and 12 bases had no gene match. The germline CDR1 and CDR2 sequences are SGHAT and FQNNGV. These data originate in a study of cytomegalovirus exposure and HLA in healthy donors. Study as a whole: The roughly 700 first-cohort repertoires shared a platform with the roughly 120 validation repertoires, as reported in a later analysis.

The table came from immunoSEQ multiplex PCR; TCRdb's copy has only in-frame clones and leaves some out. This table has under 110,000 clones, about 87% appearing once. Overall study results and limits: Testing in vitro showed a few CMV-associated chains specific for CMV antigens.

The chain links TRBV11-2 to TRBJ2-3; TRBD2 matches 10 bases. Sequenced sample: PBMCs. This clonotype was obtained from a woman aged 18-29 years in good health and CMV-seropositive. Here the CDR3 reads CASSWSGSGGAEDTQYF. As DNA, the CDR3 is TGTGCCAGCAGCTGGTCAGGGAGCGGGGGGGCCGAAGATACGCAGTATTTT.